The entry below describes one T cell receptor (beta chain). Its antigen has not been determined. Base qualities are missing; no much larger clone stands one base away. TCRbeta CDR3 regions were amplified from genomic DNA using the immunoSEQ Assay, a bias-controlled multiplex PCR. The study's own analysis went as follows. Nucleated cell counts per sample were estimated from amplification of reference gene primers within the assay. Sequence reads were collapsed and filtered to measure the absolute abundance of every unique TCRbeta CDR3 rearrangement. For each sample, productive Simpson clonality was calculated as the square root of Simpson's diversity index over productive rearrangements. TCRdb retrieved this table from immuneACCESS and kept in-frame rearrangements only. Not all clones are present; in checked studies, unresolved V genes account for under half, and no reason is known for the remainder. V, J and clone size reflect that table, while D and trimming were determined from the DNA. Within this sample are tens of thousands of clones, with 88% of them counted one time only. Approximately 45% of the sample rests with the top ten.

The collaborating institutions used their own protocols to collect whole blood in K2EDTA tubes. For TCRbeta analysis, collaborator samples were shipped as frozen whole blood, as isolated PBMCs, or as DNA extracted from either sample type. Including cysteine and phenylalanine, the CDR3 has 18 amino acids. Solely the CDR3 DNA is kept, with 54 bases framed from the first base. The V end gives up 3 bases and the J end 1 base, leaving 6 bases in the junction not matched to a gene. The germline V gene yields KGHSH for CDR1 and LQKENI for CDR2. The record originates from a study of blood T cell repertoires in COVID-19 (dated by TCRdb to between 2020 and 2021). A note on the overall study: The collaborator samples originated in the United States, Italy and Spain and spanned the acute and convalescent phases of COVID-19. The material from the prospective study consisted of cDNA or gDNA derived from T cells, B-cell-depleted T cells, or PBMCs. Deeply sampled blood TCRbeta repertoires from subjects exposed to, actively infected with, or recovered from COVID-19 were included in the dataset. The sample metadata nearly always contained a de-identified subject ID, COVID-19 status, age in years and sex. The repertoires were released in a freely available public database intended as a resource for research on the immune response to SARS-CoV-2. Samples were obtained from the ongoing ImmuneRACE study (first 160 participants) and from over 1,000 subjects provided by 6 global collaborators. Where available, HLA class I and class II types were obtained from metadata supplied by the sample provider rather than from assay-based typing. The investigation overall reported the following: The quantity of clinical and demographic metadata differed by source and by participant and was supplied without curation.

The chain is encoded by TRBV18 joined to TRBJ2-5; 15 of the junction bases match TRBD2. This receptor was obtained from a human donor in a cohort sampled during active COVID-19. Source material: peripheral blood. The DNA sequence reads TGTGCCAGCTCACCCGGGACTAGCGGGAGGTTGGTCCAAGAGACCCAGTACTTC. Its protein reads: CASSPGTSGRLVQETQYF.